Presented here are 32 T cell receptor beta chains from one specimen sequenced in a study of T-cell memory formation after mild COVID-19. Each CDR3 protein is one row after TCRdb ran MiXCR on the 5' RACE reads. The sample includes about 140,000 distinct CDR3 sequences, 13% to 15% of them seen just once. The specimen sequenced was PBMCs or a T cell subset sorted from them (not recorded which). These receptors all stem from an adult woman who had mild COVID-19 (a few samples of this study predate the infection). Cell type and time point are not known.

As to this clonotype: One base away lies a much larger clone, so this may be a sequencing read error. The genes are TRBV7-9 and TRBJ2-7, with D unresolved. This CDR3 contains 12 residues. Looked up from germline, CDR1 is SEHNR and CDR2 is FQNEAQ (reference sequence). Trimming removed 2 bases from V and 1 base from J, with 3 bases in between. The CDR3 spells CASSLWSYEQYF. CDR3 in DNA: TGTGCCAGCAGCTTATGGTCCTACGAGCAGTACTTC.

The genes are TRBV19 and TRBJ2-7, with TRBD2 as a possible D gene (5 bases). Trimming removed 8 bases from V and 3 bases from J, with 8 bases in between. The CDR3 length is 11 residues. Germline CDR1 reads LNHDA; CDR2 reads SQIVND (reference sequence). The CDR3 region has the DNA TGTGCCAGTGCCGACTACTACGAGCAGTACTTC. It translates to CASADYYEQYF.

Comments on this clonotype: At one end, the junction sequence differs from germline, possibly due to a read error. V gene TRBV6-5 combines with J gene TRBJ2-5, with 9 bases fitting TRBD2. Per germline, CDR1 MNHEY and CDR2 SVGAGI. The CDR3 spans 15 residues. The CDR3 loop is CVSSYWGLADGTQYF. The CDR3 DNA reads TGTGTCAGCAGTTACTGGGGACTAGCTGACGGGACCCAGTACTTC.

At least ten counts were recorded for this clonotype. The gene calls are TRBV7-9 and TRBJ2-3; D is tentatively TRBD1 or TRBD2 (5 bases each). Germline lookup yields CDR1 SEHNR and CDR2 FQNEAQ (reference sequence). Trimming shortened V by 5 bases and J by 2 bases, and 20 bases separated the two germline ends. The CDR3 sequence is 17 residues long. The CDR3 loop reads CASSRPGTPATTDTQYF. The CDR3 DNA reads as TGTGCCAGCAGCCGCCCCGGGACCCCCGCAACCACAGATACGCAGTATTTT.

Only a few counts were recorded for this clonotype. The rearrangement joins TRBV4-3 to TRBJ2-1, with D perhaps matching TRBD2 (6 bases). The CDR3 has 15 amino acids. The ends were cut back, 1 base at V and 1 base at J, with 8 bases in the middle. The V gene's germline CDR1 is LGHNA and CDR2 YSLEER. CDR3 DNA sequence: TGCGCCAGCAGCCAAGCGGGAGATTCCTACAATGAGCAGTTCTTC. Its translation: CASSQAGDSYNEQFF.

This rearrangement joins TRBV14 to TRBJ2-6; possible D gene TRBD1, 6 bases. This CDR3 comprises 15 residues. The germline gives CDR1 SGHDN, CDR2 FVKESK. Trimming cost V 2 bases and J 4 bases, with 9 bases left between them. The CDR3 loop is CASSQPGAGANVLTF. Here the CDR3 DNA reads TGTGCCAGCAGCCAACCAGGGGCAGGGGCCAACGTCCTGACTTTC.

This rearrangement joins TRBV29-1 to TRBJ2-1; 11 bases agree with TRBD1. This CDR3 comprises 13 residues. Germline CDR1 reads SQVTM; CDR2 reads ANQGSEA. V lost 6 bases to trimming and J lost 8 bases; unmatched junction nucleotides: 6. The CDR3 coding sequence is TGCAGCGTGAGAGGGACAGGGGGTTATGAGCAGTTCTTC. Protein: CSVRGTGGYEQFF.

This clonotype occurred once. The chain combines TRBV6-2 or TRBV6-3 with TRBJ2-7, with TRBD2 matching over 8 bases. Trimming removed 4 bases from V and 7 bases from J; junction bases left unmatched: 3. The CDR3 consists of 12 residues. Per the germline V gene, CDR1 is MNHEY and CDR2 is SVGEGT. The CDR3 reads CASSWSGREQYF. CDR3 nucleotides: TGTGCCAGCAGTTGGAGCGGGAGAGAGCAGTACTTC.

This clonotype has at least ten counts. The J gene is TRBJ2-1, the V gene TRBV7-3; either TRBD1 or TRBD2 may fit D (6 bases each). CDR3 length: 13 residues. The V gene's germline CDR1 is SGHTA and CDR2 FQGTGA. The V gene lost 5 bases and the J gene lost 10 bases, with 15 bases spanning the gap. The CDR3 is CASSALGGGEQFF. DNA of the CDR3: TGTGCCAGCAGCGCATTAGGGGGAGGAGAGCAGTTCTTC.

This sequence joins TRBV12-3 or TRBV12-4 and TRBJ2-5; D is unresolved. The CDR3 consists of 12 residues. The V gene lost 6 bases and the J gene lost 1 base, with 6 bases spanning the gap. CDR3 residues: CASRDLQETQYF. The CDR3 nucleotides read TGTGCCAGCAGGGATCTCCAAGAGACCCAGTACTTC.

This chain uses TRBV7-8 with TRBJ2-1; 13 nucleotides match TRBD2. V dropped 2 bases and J dropped 4; count of bases not matched to a gene: 14. Germline lookup yields CDR1 SGHVS and CDR2 FQNEAQ. The CDR3 is 20 residues long. The DNA for the CDR3 is TGTGCCAGCAGCTTAAAACTAGCGGGAGGGCGTCCGTCCGGTTACAATGAGCAGTTCTTC. This codes for CASSLKLAGGRPSGYNEQFF.

This clonotype was seen a few times. The chain uses TRBV5-1 and TRBJ2-7, with 8 bases lining up with TRBD1. The CDR3 has 15 amino acids. In germline, CDR1 is SGHRS, CDR2 YFSETQ. Trimming took 4 bases from V and 5 from J; bases not matched to a gene: 11. CDR3 residues: CASSPGTGPSDEQYF. CDR3 DNA sequence: TGCGCCAGCAGCCCAGGGACAGGTCCGAGTGACGAGCAGTACTTC. Supplemented by reference TRBV5-1 and TRBJ2-7, the full variable domain reads KAGVTQTPRYLIKTRGQQVTLSCSPISGHRSVSWYQQTPGQGLQFLFEYFSETQRNKGNFPGRFSGRQFSNSRSEMNVSTLELGDSALYLCASSPGTGPSDEQYFGPGTRLTVT.

The V and J genes are TRBV24-1 and TRBJ1-2; no clear D gene. Germline assignment: CDR1 KGHDR and CDR2 SFDVKD. This CDR3 contains 13 residues. Between the trimmed V and J ends, which lost 4 bases and 2 bases, there was a span of 7 bases. The CDR3 reads CATSERPNYGYTF. The CDR3 DNA follows: TGTGCCACCAGTGAGAGACCCAACTATGGCTACACCTTC.

For the CDR3, the DNA is TGCAGTGCTAGAGATGGTGGGGGACTAGCGGCCCCGGAGTCCTACAATGAGCAGTTCTTC. It specifies CSARDGGGLAAPESYNEQFF. The rearrangement joins TRBV20-1 to TRBJ2-1; 11 bases match TRBD2. This CDR3 has 20 residues. The ends lost 0 bases at V and 1 base at J; junction bases unmatched: 14. Germline V CDR1 and CDR2: DFQATT, SNEGSKA (reference sequence).

The V gene is TRBV24-1, the J gene TRBJ2-3; 7 nucleotides line up with TRBD2. The germline V gene encodes CDR1 KGHDR and CDR2 SFDVKD. This CDR3 is 14 amino acids long. After removal of 1 base from V and 4 bases from J, the junction contained 1 base not matched to a gene. CDR3 in amino acids: CATSDFTSADTQYF. The CDR3 nucleotides are TGTGCCACCAGTGATTTTACTAGCGCAGATACGCAGTATTTT.

V gene TRBV6-5 combines with J gene TRBJ2-5; TRBD1 matches at 12 bases. This CDR3 is built from 17 residues. Unmatched junction bases numbered 7, after V lost 0 bases and J lost 5 bases. CDR1 MNHEY and CDR2 SVGAGI come from the germline V gene. This CDR3 is CASSYSMGQGASETQYF. CDR3 in DNA: TGTGCCAGCAGTTACTCGATGGGACAGGGGGCGTCGGAGACCCAGTACTTC.

The rearrangement uses TRBV7-9 and TRBJ2-1; TRBD1 agrees at 11 bases. Germline trimming cut 0 bases from V and 4 bases from J; bases unmatched to any gene: 8. The CDR3 is 18 amino acids. The germline gives CDR1 SEHNR, CDR2 FQNEAQ (reference sequence). For the CDR3, the DNA is TGTGCCAGCAGCTTAGCGCGTCGATGGGACAGGGGGTACAATGAGCAGTTCTTC. Translating gives CASSLARRWDRGYNEQFF. Drawing the rest from reference TRBV7-9 and TRBJ2-1, the complete variable domain is DTGVSQNPRHKITKRGQNVTFRCDPISEHNRLYWYRQTLGQGPEFLTYFQNEAQLEKSRLLSDRFSAERPKGSFSTLEIQRTEQGDSAMYLCASSLARRWDRGYNEQFFGPGTRLTVL.

This clonotype was seen a handful of times. This CDR3 is CASSPRLAGGSTDTQYF. The CDR3 coding sequence is TGTGCCAGCAGCCCACGACTAGCGGGAGGGAGCACAGATACGCAGTATTTT. V gene TRBV7-9 combines with J gene TRBJ2-3; 14 bases align to TRBD2. This CDR3 is built from 17 residues. Germline V lookup: CDR1 SEHNR, CDR2 FQNEAQ (reference sequence). Trimming removed 5 bases from V and 0 bases from J; junction bases left unmatched: 4.

J is TRBJ2-1 and V is TRBV3-1, with D possibly being TRBD1 or TRBD2 (5 bases each). CDR1 is LGHDT, CDR2 YNNKEL, per germline (reference sequence). Trimming removed 3 bases at V and 4 bases at J, with 13 bases between. This CDR3 is 15 amino acids long. CDR3 protein: CASSHTGTGYNEQFF. CDR3 in DNA: TGTGCCAGCAGCCACACCGGGACCGGATACAATGAGCAGTTCTTC.

The table lists this clonotype with a few counts. This chain connects TRBV12-3 or TRBV12-4 to TRBJ2-3; possibly TRBD1 for D (6 bases). This CDR3 has 16 amino acids. V was trimmed by 5 bases and J by 3 bases, leaving 18 bases between them. The CDR3 nucleotides are TGTGCCAGCAGTCCGGTACAGGGTTTGAGGACAGATACGCAGTATTTT. Its protein is CASSPVQGLRTDTQYF.

Many counts were recorded for this clonotype. The genes are TRBV5-1 and TRBJ1-1; no clear D gene. Per the germline V gene, CDR1 is SGHRS and CDR2 is YFSETQ. The CDR3 loop spans 12 amino acids. Trimming took 8 bases from V and 0 from J, leaving 8 bases between them. CDR3 bases: TGCGCCAGTCATTCTATGAACACTGAAGCTTTCTTT. Translated, it gives CASHSMNTEAFF.

The gene calls are TRBV7-9 and TRBJ1-1; no definite D call. V lost 5 bases and J lost 4, with 14 bases in between. CDR1 is SEHNR, CDR2 FQNEAQ, per germline (reference sequence). The CDR3 extends over 14 amino acids. The CDR3 DNA reads TGTGCCAGCAGCCCCTACGAAGGCGGCACTGAAGCTTTCTTT. This encodes CASSPYEGGTEAFF.

This clonotype was counted many times. V gene TRBV20-1 combines with J gene TRBJ1-5; possible D gene TRBD1, 6 bases. The CDR3 has 13 amino acids. V lost 0 bases and J lost 5, with 8 bases in between. Germline V lookup: CDR1 DFQATT, CDR2 SNEGSKA (reference sequence). The CDR3 DNA reads TGCAGTGCTAGAGAACCAGGGGATCAGCCCCAGCATTTT. Translation gives CSAREPGDQPQHF.

There are a few counts of this clonotype. This chain links TRBV7-9 with TRBJ2-7; 15 bases map to TRBD2. This CDR3 is built from 14 residues. The V segment lost 5 bases and the J segment 6 bases; nucleotides outside the gene matches: 2. The germline gives CDR1 SEHNR, CDR2 FQNEAQ (reference sequence). CDR3 protein: CASSPGLAGGEQYF. CDR3 coding DNA: TGTGCCAGCAGCCCGGGACTAGCGGGAGGCGAGCAGTACTTC.

A few counts support this clonotype. The chain links TRBV4-2 to TRBJ1-2; no reliable D call. CDR3 length: 15 amino acids. Germline V lookup: CDR1 LGHNA, CDR2 YNFKEQ. V shed 2 bases and J shed 7 bases, with 17 bases lying between them. The CDR3 region is CASSQQFDGQAGYTF. The CDR3 bases are TGTGCCAGCAGCCAACAATTTGACGGGCAGGCTGGCTACACCTTC.

This chain links TRBV7-9 with TRBJ1-3; maybe TRBD1 (6 bases). The V end lost 5 bases, the J end lost 0 bases, and 11 bases lay between the germline ends. This CDR3 spans 15 amino acids. Looked up from germline, CDR1 is SEHNR and CDR2 is FQNEAQ (reference sequence). This CDR3 reads CASSTRQVSGNTIYF. The CDR3 DNA reads as TGTGCCAGCAGCACTAGACAGGTCTCTGGAAACACCATATATTTT.

Ten or more counts support this clonotype. This chain joins TRBV20-1 and TRBJ1-5; 9 bases line up with TRBD1. Per the germline V gene, CDR1 is DFQATT and CDR2 is SNEGSKA (reference sequence). The length of the CDR3 is 22 residues. The ends lost 0 bases at V and 0 bases at J; junction bases unmatched: 21. The CDR3 loop reads CSARDDRDRERGIGYSNQPQHF. Written as DNA, the CDR3 is TGCAGTGCTAGAGATGACCGGGACAGGGAAAGGGGTATTGGATATAGCAATCAGCCCCAGCATTTT.

The chain has TRBV12-3 or TRBV12-4 and TRBJ2-7; D is undetermined. The CDR3 covers 13 residues. Trimming cost V 3 bases and J 3 bases, with 9 bases left between them. CDR3 sequence reads: CASSLVGFYEQYF. CDR3 DNA: TGTGCCAGCAGTTTGGTAGGGTTCTACGAGCAGTACTTC.

The rearrangement uses TRBV7-8 and TRBJ2-7, with 7 positions matching TRBD1. Germline trimming cut 0 bases from V and 7 bases from J; bases unmatched to any gene: 9. Germline CDR1 is SGHVS and CDR2 is FQNEAQ. The CDR3 has 15 residues. CDR3 nucleotides: TGTGCCAGCAGCTTAGCTCGACAGGGTGCAAGGGAGCAGTACTTC. It translates to CASSLARQGAREQYF.

The chain has TRBV7-2 and TRBJ1-6; TRBD1 might be the D (5 bases). Germline V gene sequence: CDR1 SGHTA, CDR2 FQGNSA. Trimming shortened V by 4 bases and J by 3 bases, and 13 bases separated the two germline ends. The CDR3 runs 16 residues. CDR3 DNA: TGTGCCAGCAGCTGGGGGGTGGCGGTCTATAATTCACCCCTCCACTTT. This codes for CASSWGVAVYNSPLHF. Using reference TRBV7-2 and TRBJ1-6 for the parts outside the CDR3, the full variable domain is GAGVSQSPSNKVTEKGKDVELRCDPISGHTALYWYRQSLGQGLEFLIYFQGNSAPDKSGLPSDRFSAERTGGSVSTLTIQRTQQEDSAVYLCASSWGVAVYNSPLHFGNGTRLTVT.

Ten or more counts support this clonotype. The chain recombines TRBV20-1 with TRBJ2-7; TRBD1 matches at 7 bases. V trimming: 5 bases; J trimming: 3 bases; junction bases outside the gene matches: 10. CDR3 length: 14 amino acids. Germline V gives CDR1 DFQATT, CDR2 SNEGSKA (reference sequence). CDR3 residues: CSASPGTDNYEQYF. CDR3 in DNA: TGCAGTGCTTCTCCCGGGACAGATAACTACGAGCAGTACTTC.

The chain uses TRBV6-2 or TRBV6-3 and TRBJ2-3; 12 bases match TRBD2. Germline CDR1 is MNHEY and CDR2 is SVGEGT. This CDR3 has 15 residues. The junction had 11 bases not matched to a gene; V was cut back by 7 bases and J by 9 bases. DNA for the CDR3: TGTGCCAGCAATCTAGCGGGAGGGCCGTGGTTCACGCAGTATTTT. It codes for CASNLAGGPWFTQYF.